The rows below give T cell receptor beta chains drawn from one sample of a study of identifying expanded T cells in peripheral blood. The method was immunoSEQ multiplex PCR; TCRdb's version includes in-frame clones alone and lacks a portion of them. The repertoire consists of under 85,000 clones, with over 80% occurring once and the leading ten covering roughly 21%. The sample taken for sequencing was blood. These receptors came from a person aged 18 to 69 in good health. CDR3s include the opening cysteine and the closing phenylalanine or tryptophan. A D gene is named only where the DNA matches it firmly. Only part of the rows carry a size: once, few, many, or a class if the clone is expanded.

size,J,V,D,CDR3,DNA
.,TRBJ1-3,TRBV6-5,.,CASRDSSGNTIYF,TGTGCCAGCAGGGACAGCTCTGGAAACACCATATATTTT
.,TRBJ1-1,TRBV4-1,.,CASSQLGTEAFF,TGCGCCAGCAGCCAGCTAGGGACTGAAGCTTTCTTT
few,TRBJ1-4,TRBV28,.,CASSLRWSGRYEKLFF,TGTGCCAGCAGTTTACGGTGGTCAGGGAGGTATGAAAAACTGTTTTTT
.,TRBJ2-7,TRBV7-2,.,CASSLAAQATYEQYF,TGTGCCAGCAGCTTAGCGGCGCAGGCTACCTACGAGCAGTACTTC
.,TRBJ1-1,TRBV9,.,CASSVEGIKGTEAFF,TGTGCCAGCAGCGTAGAGGGGATTAAGGGCACTGAAGCTTTCTTT
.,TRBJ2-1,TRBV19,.,CASSIPVSNNEQFF,TGTGCCAGTAGTATCCCCGTTTCCAACAATGAGCAGTTCTTC
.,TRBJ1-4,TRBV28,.,CASSSHGGSSEKLFF,TGTGCCAGCAGTTCACACGGAGGCTCTTCTGAAAAACTGTTTTTT
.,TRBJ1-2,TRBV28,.,CATQGGENGYTF,TGTGCCACCCAAGGGGGAGAGAATGGCTACACCTTC
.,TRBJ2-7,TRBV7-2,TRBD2,CASSLNSGSPYEQCF,TGTGCCAGCAGCTTAAACAGCGGGAGTCCCTACGAGCAGTGCTTC
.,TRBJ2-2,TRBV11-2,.,CASSSPERTGELFF,TGTGCCAGCAGCTCTCCTGAAAGGACCGGGGAGCTGTTTTTT
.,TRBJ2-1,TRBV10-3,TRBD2,CAISGAGGPGSSYNEQFF,TGTGCCATCAGTGGTGCGGGAGGGCCCGGGAGCTCCTACAATGAGCAGTTCTTC
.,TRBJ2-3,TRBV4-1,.,CASSQSSTDTQYF,TGCGCCAGCAGCCAATCCAGTACAGATACGCAGTATTTT
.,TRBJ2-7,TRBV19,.,CASSQGGQGAYEQYF,TGTGCCAGTAGTCAAGGGGGGCAGGGGGCCTACGAGCAGTACTTC
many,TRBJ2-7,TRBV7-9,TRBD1,CASSFSTQTGAGHEQYF,TGTGCCAGCAGCTTTAGTACTCAGACAGGGGCTGGCCACGAGCAGTACTTC
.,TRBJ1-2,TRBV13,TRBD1,CASSLEVVKGAQGYTF,TGTGCCAGCAGCTTAGAGGTAGTTAAGGGGGCGCAGGGCTACACCTTC
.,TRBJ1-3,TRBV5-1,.,CASSLAETGSGNTIYF,TGCGCCAGCAGCTTGGCCGAGACAGGTTCTGGAAACACCATATATTTT
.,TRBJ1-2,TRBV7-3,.,CASSREYGYTF,TGTGCCAGCAGTAGGGAATATGGCTACACCTTC
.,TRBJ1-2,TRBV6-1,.,CASSEYAQGGYGYTF,TGTGCCAGCAGTGAATATGCCCAGGGAGGCTATGGCTACACCTTC
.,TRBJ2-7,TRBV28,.,CASSLLRGMQYF,TGTGCCAGCAGTTTGCTACGGGGGATGCAGTACTTC
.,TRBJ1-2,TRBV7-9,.,CASSLASGGRYGYTF,TGTGCCAGCAGCTTAGCGTCGGGGGGGAGGTATGGCTACACCTTC
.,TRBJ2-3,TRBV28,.,CASSTPRQFTDTQYF,TGTGCCAGCAGTACCCCACGACAGTTCACAGATACGCAGTATTTT
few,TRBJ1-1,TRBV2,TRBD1,CASSQGQGAVTEAFF,TGTGCCAGCAGTCAGGGACAGGGGGCTGTCACTGAAGCTTTCTTT
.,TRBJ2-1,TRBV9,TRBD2,CASSEASGDNEQFF,TGTGCCAGCAGCGAGGCTAGCGGGGACAATGAGCAGTTCTTC
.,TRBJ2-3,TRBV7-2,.,CASSLSLGTDTQYF,TGTGCCAGCAGCTTATCTCTTGGCACAGATACGCAGTATTTT
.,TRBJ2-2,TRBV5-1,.,CAGSEDTGELFF,TGCGCCGGTTCCGAGGACACCGGGGAGCTGTTTTTT
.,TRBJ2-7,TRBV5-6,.,CASSFPLGVHEQYF,TGTGCCAGCAGCTTCCCGCTTGGGGTCCACGAGCAGTACTTC
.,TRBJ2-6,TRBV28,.,CASSYVGAGANVLTF,TGTGCCAGCAGTTACGTAGGGGCTGGGGCCAACGTCCTGACTTTC
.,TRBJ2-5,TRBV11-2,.,CASSLQETQYF,TGTGCCAGCAGCTTGCAAGAGACCCAGTACTTC
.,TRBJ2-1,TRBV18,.,CASSPVGTAYNEQFF,TGTGCCAGCTCACCAGTGGGGACGGCCTACAATGAGCAGTTCTTC
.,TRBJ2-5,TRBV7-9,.,CASSLARHLYGETQYF,TGTGCCAGCAGCTTAGCGCGGCACCTATATGGAGAGACCCAGTACTTC
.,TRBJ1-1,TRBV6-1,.,CASSENLLGGDTEAFF,TGTGCCAGCAGTGAAAACTTGCTAGGAGGGGACACTGAAGCTTTCTTT
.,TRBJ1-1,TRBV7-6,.,CASSFREPTALNTEAFF,TGTGCCAGCAGCTTTCGGGAGCCTACAGCGTTGAACACTGAAGCTTTCTTT
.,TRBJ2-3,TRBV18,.,CASSREQGRTDTQYF,TGTGCCAGCTCACGGGAACAGGGACGCACAGATACGCAGTATTTT
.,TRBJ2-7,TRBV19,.,CASSRTRNSYEQYF,TGTGCCAGTAGCCGGACACGCAACTCCTACGAGCAGTACTTC
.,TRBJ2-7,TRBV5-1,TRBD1,CASSSQGLEQYF,TGCGCCAGCAGCTCACAGGGGTTGGAGCAGTACTTC
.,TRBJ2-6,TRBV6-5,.,CASSLTGSGANVLTF,TGTGCCAGCAGTTTGACAGGCTCTGGGGCCAACGTCCTGACTTTC
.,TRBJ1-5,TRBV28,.,CASSSLSLGPNQPQHF,TGTGCCAGCAGTTCCCTATCACTTGGGCCGAATCAGCCCCAGCATTTT